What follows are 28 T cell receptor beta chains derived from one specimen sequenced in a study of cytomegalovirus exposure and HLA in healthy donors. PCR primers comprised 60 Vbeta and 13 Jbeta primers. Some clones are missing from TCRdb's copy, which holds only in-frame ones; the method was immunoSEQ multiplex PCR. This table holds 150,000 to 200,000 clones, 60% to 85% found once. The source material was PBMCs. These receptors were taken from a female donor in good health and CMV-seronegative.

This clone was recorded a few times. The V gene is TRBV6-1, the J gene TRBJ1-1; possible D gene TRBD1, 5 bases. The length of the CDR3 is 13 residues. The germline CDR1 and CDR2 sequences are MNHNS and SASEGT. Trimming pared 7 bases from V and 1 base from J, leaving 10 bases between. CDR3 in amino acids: CASTKTENTEAFF. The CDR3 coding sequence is TGTGCCAGCACCAAGACAGAGAACACTGAAGCTTTCTTT.

The CDR3 region is CASSLISGGGTGELFF. The CDR3 nucleotides are TGTGCCAGCAGCTTAATCAGCGGGGGAGGCACCGGGGAGCTGTTTTTT. The chain couples TRBV7-6 to TRBJ2-2; 8 nucleotides match TRBD2. CDR1 is SGHVS and CDR2 is FNYEAQ in the germline V gene. Trimming removed 2 bases from V and 4 bases from J; junction bases left unmatched: 6. The CDR3 totals 16 residues.

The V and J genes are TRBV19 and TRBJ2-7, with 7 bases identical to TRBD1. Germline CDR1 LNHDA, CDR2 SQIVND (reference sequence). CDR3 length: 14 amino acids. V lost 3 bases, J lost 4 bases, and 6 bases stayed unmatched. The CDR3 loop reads CASSIGQVGYEQYF. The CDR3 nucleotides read TGTGCCAGTAGTATCGGACAGGTAGGGTACGAGCAGTACTTC.

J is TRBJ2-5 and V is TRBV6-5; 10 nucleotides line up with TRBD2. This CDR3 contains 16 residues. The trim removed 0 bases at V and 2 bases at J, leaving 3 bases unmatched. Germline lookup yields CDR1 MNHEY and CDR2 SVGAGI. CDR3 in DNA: TGTGCCAGCAGTTACTCTAGCGGGGGGCTACAAGAGACCCAGTACTTC. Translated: CASSYSSGGLQETQYF.

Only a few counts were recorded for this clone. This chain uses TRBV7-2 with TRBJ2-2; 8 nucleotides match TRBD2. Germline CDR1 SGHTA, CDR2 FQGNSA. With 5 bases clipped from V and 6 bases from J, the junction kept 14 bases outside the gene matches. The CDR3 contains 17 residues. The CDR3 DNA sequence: TGTGCCAGCAGCCAACGCTCCGGGACTAGGGTATCCGGGGAGCTGTTTTTT. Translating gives CASSQRSGTRVSGELFF. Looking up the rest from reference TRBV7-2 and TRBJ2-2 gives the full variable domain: GAGVSQSPSNKVTEKGKDVELRCDPISGHTALYWYRQSLGQGLEFLIYFQGNSAPDKSGLPSDRFSAERTGGSVSTLTIQRTQQEDSAVYLCASSQRSGTRVSGELFFGEGSRLTVL.

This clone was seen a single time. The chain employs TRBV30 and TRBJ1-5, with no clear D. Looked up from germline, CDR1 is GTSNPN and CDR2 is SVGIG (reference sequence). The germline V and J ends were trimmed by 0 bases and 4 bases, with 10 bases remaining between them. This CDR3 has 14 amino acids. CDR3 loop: CAWSVITGNQPQHF. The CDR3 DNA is TGTGCCTGGAGTGTAATTACGGGGAATCAGCCCCAGCATTTT.

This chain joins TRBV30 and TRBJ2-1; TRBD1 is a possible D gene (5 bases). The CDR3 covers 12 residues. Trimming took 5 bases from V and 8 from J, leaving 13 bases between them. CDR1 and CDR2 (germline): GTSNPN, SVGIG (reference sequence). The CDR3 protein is CAWERVGHEQFF. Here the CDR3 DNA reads TGTGCCTGGGAGCGAGTGGGGCATGAGCAGTTCTTC. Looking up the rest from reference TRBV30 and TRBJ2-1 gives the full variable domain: SQTIHQWPATLVQPVGSPLSLECTVEGTSNPNLYWYRQAAGRGLQLLFYSVGIGQISSEVPQNLSASRPQDRQFILSSKKLLLSDSGFYLCAWERVGHEQFFGPGTRLTVL.

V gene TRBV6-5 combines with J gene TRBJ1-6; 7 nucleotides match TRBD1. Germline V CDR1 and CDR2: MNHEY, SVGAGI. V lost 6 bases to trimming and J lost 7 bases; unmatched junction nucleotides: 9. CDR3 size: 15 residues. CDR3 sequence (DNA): TGTGCCAGCAGAGAGCCGGGACAGCAAAATTCACCCCTCCACTTT. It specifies CASREPGQQNSPLHF.

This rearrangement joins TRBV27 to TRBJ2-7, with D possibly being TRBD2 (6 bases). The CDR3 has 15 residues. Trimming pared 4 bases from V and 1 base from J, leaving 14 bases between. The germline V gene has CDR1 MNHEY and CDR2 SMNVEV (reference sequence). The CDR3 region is CASSSLGRESYEQYF. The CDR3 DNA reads TGTGCCAGCAGTTCCCTAGGGCGGGAATCCTACGAGCAGTACTTC.

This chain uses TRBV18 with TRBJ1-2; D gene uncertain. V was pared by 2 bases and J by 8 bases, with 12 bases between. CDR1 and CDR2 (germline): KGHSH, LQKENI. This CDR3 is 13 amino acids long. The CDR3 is CASSPEGGNGYTF. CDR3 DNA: TGTGCCAGCTCACCAGAGGGCGGGAACGGCTACACCTTC.

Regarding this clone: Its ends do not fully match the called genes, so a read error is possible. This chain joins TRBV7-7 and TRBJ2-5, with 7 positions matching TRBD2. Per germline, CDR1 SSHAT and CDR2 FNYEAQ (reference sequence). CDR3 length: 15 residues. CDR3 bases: TGTGCTAGCAGCTTGCTCGGGGGGAGCGGGGAGACCCAGTACTTC. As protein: CASSLLGGSGETQYF.

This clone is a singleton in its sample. CDR3 region: CATGDRGVQPQHF. CDR3 in DNA: TGTGCCACGGGAGATCGGGGGGTCCAGCCCCAGCATTTT. V is TRBV10-3 and J is TRBJ1-5, with TRBD1 as a possible D gene (5 bases). The CDR3 sequence is 13 residues long. Germline assignment: CDR1 ENHRY and CDR2 SYGVKD. The V gene lost 10 bases and the J gene lost 7 bases, with 17 bases spanning the gap.

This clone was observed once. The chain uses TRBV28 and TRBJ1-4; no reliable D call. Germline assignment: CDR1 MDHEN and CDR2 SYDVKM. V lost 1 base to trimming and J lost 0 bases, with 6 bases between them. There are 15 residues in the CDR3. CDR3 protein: CASSLSGSTNEKLFF. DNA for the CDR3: TGTGCCAGCAGTTTATCGGGGTCAACTAATGAAAAACTGTTTTTT.

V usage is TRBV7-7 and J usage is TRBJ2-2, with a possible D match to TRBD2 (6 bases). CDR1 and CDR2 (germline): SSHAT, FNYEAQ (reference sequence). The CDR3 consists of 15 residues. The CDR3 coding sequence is TGTGCTAGCGGTCGACAGAAACCGAACACCGGGGAGCTGTTTTTT. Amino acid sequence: CASGRQKPNTGELFF.

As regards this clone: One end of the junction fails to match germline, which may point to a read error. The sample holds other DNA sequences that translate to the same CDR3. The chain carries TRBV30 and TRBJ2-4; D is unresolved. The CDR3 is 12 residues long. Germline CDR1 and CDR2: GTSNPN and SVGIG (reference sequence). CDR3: CAWNKAKNIQYF. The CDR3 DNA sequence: TGTGCCTGGAATAAAGCCAAGAACATTCAGTACTTC.

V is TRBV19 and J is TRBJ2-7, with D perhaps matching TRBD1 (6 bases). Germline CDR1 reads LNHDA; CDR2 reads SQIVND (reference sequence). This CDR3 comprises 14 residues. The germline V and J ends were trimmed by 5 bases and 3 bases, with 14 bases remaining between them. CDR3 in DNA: TGTGCCAGTAGTGAGAGGACAGAGTACTACGAGCAGTACTTC. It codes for CASSERTEYYEQYF.

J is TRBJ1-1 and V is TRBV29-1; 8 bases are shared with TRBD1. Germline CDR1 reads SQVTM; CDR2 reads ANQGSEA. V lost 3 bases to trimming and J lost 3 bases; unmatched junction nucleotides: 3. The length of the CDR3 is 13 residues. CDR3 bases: TGCAGCGTTGAGGGCAGGGGGCACACTGAAGCTTTCTTT. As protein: CSVEGRGHTEAFF.

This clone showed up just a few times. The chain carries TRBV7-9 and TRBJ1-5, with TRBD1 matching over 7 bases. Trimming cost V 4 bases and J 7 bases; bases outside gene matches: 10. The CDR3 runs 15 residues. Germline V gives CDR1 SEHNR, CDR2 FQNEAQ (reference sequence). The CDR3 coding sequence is TGTGCCAGCAGCTCCTCAGACAGGGTGGGGCAGCCCCAGCATTTT. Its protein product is CASSSSDRVGQPQHF. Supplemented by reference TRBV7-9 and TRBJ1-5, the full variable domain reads DTGVSQNPRHKITKRGQNVTFRCDPISEHNRLYWYRQTLGQGPEFLTYFQNEAQLEKSRLLSDRFSAERPKGSFSTLEIQRTEQGDSAMYLCASSSSDRVGQPQHFGDGTRLSIL.

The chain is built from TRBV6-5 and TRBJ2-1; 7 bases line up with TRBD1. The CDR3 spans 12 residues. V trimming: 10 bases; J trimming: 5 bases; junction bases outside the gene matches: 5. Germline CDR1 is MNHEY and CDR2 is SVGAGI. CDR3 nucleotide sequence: TGTGCCACCAAGACAGGGAACAATGAGCAGTTCTTC. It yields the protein CATKTGNNEQFF.

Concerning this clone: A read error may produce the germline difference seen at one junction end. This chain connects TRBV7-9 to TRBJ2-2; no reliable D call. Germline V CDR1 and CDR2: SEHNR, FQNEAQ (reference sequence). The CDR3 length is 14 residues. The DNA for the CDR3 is TGTTCCAGCAGCTTAGGCCTAAACACCGGGGAGCTGTTTTTT. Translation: CSSSLGLNTGELFF.

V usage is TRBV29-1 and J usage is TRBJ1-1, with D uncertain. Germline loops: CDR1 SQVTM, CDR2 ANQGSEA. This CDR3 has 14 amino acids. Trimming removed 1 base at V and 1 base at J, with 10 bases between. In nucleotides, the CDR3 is TGCAGCGTTGAAGGCCGACTGGCGAACACTGAAGCTTTCTTT. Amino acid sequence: CSVEGRLANTEAFF.

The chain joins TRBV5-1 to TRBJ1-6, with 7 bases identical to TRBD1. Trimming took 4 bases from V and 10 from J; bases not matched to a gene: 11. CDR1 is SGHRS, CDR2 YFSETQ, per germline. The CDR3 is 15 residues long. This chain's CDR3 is CASSPEQGRGSPLHF. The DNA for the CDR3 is TGCGCCAGCAGCCCTGAACAGGGGAGAGGATCACCCCTCCACTTT.

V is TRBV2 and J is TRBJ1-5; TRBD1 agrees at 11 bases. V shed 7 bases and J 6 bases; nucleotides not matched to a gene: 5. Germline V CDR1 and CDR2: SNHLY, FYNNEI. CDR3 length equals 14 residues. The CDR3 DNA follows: TGTGCCAGCAACGGGGGACAGGGGGGTCAGCCCCAGCATTTT. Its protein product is CASNGGQGGQPQHF.

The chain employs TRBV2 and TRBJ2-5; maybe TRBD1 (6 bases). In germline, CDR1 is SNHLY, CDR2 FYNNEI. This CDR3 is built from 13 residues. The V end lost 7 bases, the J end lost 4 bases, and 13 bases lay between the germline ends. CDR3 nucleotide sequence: TGTGCCAGCAACGGGACACCCCGAGAGACCCAGTACTTC. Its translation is CASNGTPRETQYF.

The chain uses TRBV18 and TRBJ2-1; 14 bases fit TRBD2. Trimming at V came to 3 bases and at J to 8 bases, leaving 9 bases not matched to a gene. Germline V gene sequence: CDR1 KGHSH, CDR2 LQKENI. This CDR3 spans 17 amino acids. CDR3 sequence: CASSPRRLAGGPYEQFF. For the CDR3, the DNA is TGTGCCAGCTCACCCCGAAGACTAGCGGGAGGGCCCTATGAGCAGTTCTTC.

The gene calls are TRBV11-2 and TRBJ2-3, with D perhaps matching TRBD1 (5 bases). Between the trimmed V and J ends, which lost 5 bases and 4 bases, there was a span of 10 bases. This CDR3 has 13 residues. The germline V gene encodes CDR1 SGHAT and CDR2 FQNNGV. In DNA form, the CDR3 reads TGTGCCAGCAGCCAAGCAGGGTCAGATACGCAGTATTTT. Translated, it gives CASSQAGSDTQYF.

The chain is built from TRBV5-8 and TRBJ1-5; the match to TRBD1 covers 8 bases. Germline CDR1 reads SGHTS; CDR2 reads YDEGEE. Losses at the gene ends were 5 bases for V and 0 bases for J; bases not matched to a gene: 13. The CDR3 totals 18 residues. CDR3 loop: CASRHTGGYKDSNQPQHF. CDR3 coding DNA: TGTGCCAGCAGACACACAGGGGGATATAAGGATAGCAATCAGCCCCAGCATTTT.

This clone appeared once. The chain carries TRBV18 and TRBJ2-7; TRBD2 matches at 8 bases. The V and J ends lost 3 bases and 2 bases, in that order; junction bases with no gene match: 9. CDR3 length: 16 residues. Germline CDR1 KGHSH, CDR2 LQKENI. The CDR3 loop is CASSPLPAGRAYEQYF. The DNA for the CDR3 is TGTGCCAGCTCACCTTTACCCGCCGGGAGGGCCTACGAGCAGTACTTC.